This T cell receptor beta chain is from a study of T cells in Graves' hyperthyroidism and ophthalmopathy. Ophthalmopathy in the patients scored at least 3 on Clinical Activity Score and at least 4 on NOSPECS grade, lasting under 3 months. This clonotype was observed at least ten times. The antigen remains undetermined. Findings and caveats of the study: Most thyroid clonotypes expanded above 0.001 appeared in blood too. Median prediction lead before ophthalmopathy onset was 6.5 months with the model.

From RNA transcripts, TCR beta CDR3 regions were amplified. When the TCR CDR3 underwent first-round RT-PCR, the HTBI primer set was used. TCRdb reprocessed the multiplex PCR reads via MiXCR and lists one record per CDR3 protein. Of fewer than 650,000 distinct CDR3 sequences listed, around 15% are singletons. The CDR3 loop spans 12 amino acids. Trimming took 2 bases from V and 6 from J; bases not matched to a gene: 1. CDR1 is MDHEN, CDR2 SYDVKM, per germline. The sequencing input was blood. This receptor was obtained from a woman in her 40s with Graves' ophthalmopathy. V usage is TRBV28 and J usage is TRBJ2-7, with 7 positions matching TRBD1. CDR3 region: CASSLDRVEQYF. The CDR3 DNA reads as TGTGCCAGCAGTTTAGACAGGGTCGAGCAGTACTTC.